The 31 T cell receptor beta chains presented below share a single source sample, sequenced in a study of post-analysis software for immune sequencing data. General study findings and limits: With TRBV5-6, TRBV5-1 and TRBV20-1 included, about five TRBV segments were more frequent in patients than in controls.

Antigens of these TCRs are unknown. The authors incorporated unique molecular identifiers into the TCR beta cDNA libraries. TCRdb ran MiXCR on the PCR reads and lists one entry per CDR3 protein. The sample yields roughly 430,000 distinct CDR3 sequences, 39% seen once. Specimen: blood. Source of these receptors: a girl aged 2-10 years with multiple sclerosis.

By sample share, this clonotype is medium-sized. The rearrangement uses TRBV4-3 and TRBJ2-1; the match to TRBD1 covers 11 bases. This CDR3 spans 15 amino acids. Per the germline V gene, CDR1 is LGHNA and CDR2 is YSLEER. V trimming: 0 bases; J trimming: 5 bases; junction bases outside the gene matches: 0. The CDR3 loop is CASSQEDRGHNEQFF. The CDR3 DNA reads TGCGCCAGCAGCCAAGAGGACAGGGGGCACAATGAGCAGTTCTTC.

The CDR3 DNA reads TGTGCCAGCAGTCAAAATCACTACGAGCAGTACTTC. Its translation: CASSQNHYEQYF. The chain couples TRBV28 to TRBJ2-7; D uncertain. CDR1 MDHEN and CDR2 SYDVKM come from the germline V gene. The CDR3 is made up of 12 amino acids. Trimming took off 5 bases at V and 3 bases at J, with 8 bases between the two ends.

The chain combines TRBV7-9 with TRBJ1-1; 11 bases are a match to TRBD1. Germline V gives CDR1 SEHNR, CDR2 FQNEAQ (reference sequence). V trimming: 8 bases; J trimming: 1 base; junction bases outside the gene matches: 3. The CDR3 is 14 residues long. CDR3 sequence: CASGTGGPNTEAFF. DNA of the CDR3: TGTGCCAGCGGGACAGGGGGTCCGAACACTGAAGCTTTCTTT.

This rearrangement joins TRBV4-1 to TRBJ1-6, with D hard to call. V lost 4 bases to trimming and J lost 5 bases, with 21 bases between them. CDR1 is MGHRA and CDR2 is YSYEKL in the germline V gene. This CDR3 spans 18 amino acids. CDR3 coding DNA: TGCGCCAGCAGCCTCAGAGGCCCGGGATCCTGGAATAATTCACCCCTCCACTTT. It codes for CASSLRGPGSWNNSPLHF.

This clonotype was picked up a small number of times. The CDR3 nucleotides are TGCGCCAGCAGCTTGGTCCAGGGAGGTAACTACGAGCAGTACTTC. Translated, it gives CASSLVQGGNYEQYF. The chain links TRBV5-1 to TRBJ2-7, with D possibly matching TRBD2 (6 bases). The CDR3 sequence is 15 residues long. Germline V CDR1 and CDR2: SGHRS, YFSETQ. V lost 0 bases and J lost 3, with 13 bases in between.

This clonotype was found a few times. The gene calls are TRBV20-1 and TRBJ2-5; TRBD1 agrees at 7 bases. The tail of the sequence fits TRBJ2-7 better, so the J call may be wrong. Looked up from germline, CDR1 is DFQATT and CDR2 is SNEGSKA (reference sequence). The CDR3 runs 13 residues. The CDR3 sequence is CSADRQGRVEQYF. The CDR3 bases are TGCAGTGCGGATCGACAGGGTCGCGTCGAGCAGTACTTC.

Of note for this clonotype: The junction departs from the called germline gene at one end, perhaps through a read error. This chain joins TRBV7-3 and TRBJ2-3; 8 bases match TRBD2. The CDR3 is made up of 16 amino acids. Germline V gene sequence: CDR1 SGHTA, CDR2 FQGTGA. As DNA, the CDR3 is TGTGCCTGCAGCTTAGTTCCGGGACTAGGGACAGATACGCAGTATTTT. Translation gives CACSLVPGLGTDTQYF.

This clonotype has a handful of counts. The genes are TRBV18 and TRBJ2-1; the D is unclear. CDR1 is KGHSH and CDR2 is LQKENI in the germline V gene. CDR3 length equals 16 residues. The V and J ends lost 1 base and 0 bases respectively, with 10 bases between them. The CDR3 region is CASSPRAQSSYNEQFF. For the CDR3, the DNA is TGTGCCAGCTCACCACGGGCTCAGAGCTCCTACAATGAGCAGTTCTTC.

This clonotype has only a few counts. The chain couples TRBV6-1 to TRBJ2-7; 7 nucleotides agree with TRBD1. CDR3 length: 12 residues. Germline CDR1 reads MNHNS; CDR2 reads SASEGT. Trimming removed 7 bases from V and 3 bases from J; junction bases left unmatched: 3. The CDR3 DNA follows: TGTGCCAGCACAGACAGGGACTACGAGCAGTACTTC. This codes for CASTDRDYEQYF.

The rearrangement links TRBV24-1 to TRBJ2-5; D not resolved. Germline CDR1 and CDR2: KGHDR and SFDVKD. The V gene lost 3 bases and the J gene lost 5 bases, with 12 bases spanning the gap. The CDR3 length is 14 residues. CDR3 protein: CATSDPVAEETQYF. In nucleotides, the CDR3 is TGTGCCACCAGTGATCCGGTGGCCGAGGAGACCCAGTACTTC.

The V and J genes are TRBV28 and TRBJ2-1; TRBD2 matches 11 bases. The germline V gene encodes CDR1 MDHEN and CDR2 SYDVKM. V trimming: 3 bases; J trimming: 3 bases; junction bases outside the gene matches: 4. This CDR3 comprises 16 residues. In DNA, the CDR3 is TGTGCCAGCAGTTTTCTACTAGCGGGAGACTACAATGAGCAGTTCTTC. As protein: CASSFLLAGDYNEQFF.

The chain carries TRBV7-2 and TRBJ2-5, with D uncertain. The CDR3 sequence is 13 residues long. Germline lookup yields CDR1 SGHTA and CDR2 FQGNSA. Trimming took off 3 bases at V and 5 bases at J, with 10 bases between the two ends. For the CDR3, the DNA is TGTGCCAGCAGCTTCACACCCGGGGAGACCCAGTACTTC. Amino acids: CASSFTPGETQYF.

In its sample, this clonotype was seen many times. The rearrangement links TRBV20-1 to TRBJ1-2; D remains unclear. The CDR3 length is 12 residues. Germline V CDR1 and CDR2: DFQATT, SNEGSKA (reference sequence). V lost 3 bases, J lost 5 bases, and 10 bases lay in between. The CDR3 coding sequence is TGCAGTGCTAGTCCGGGCTTTTATGGCTACACCTTC. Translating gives CSASPGFYGYTF.

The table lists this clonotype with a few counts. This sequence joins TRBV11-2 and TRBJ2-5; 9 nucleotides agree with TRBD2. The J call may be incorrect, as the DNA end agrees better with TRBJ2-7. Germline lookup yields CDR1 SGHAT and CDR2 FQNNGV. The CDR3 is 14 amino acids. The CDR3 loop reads CASSFSGSLHEQYF. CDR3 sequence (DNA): TGTGCCAGCAGCTTTAGCGGGAGTCTCCACGAGCAGTACTTC.

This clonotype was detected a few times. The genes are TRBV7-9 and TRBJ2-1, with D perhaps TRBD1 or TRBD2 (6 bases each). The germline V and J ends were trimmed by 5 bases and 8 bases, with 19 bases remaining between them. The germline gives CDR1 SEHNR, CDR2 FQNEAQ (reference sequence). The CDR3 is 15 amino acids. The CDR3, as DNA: TGTGCCAGCAGCCTGACAGGCTGGGGGGTGGATGAGCAGTTCTTC. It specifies CASSLTGWGVDEQFF.

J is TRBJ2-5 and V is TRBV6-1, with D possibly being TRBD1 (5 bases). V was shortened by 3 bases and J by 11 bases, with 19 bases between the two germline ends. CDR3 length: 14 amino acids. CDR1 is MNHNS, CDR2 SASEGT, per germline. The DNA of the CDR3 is TGTGCCAGCAGTGAGCAGATTTGGGGCAATGAGCAGTACTTC. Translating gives CASSEQIWGNEQYF.

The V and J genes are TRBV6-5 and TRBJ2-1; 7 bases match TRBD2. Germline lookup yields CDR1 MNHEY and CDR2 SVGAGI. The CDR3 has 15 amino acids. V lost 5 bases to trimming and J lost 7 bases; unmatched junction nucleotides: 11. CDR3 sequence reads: CASSTGLGSINEQFF. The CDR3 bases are TGTGCCAGCAGTACAGGACTAGGCTCGATAAATGAGCAGTTCTTC.

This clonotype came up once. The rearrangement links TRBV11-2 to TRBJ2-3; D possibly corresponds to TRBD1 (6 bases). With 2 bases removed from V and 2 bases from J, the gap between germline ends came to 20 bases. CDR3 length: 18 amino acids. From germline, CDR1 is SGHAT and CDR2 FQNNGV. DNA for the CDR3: TGTGCCAGCAGCTTAAAGGGGACAAGGTTTTATCCCACAGATACGCAGTATTTT. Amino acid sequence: CASSLKGTRFYPTDTQYF. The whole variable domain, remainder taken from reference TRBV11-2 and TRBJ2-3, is EAGVAQSPRYKIIEKRQSVAFWCNPISGHATLYWYQQILGQGPKLLIQFQNNGVVDDSQLPKDRFSAERLKGVDSTLKIQPAKLEDSAVYLCASSLKGTRFYPTDTQYFGPGTRLTVL.

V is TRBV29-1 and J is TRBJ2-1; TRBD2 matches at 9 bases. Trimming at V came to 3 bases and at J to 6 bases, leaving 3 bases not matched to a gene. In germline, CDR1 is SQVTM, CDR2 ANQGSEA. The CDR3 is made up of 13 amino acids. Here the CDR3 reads CSVDQRGANEQFF. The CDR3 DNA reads TGCAGCGTTGACCAGCGGGGGGCCAATGAGCAGTTCTTC.

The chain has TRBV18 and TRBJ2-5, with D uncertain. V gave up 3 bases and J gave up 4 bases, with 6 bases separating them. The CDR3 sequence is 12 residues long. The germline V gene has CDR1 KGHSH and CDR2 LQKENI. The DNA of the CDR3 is TGTGCCAGCTCACCGCACATAGAGACCCAGTACTTC. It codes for CASSPHIETQYF.

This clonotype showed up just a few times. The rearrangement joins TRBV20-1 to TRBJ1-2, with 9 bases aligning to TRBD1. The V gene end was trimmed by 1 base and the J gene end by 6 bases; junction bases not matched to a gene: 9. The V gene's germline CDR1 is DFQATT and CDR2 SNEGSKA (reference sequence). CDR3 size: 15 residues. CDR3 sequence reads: CSARVRDRELNGYTF. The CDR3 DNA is TGCAGTGCTAGAGTACGGGACAGGGAGTTGAATGGCTACACCTTC.

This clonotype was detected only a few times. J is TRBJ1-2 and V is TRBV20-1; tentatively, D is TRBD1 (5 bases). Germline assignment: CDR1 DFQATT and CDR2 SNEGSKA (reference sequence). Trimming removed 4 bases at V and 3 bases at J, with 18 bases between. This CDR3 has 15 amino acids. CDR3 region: CSATSPAGLDYGYTF. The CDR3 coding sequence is TGCAGTGCTACTTCCCCCGCAGGGCTGGACTATGGCTACACCTTC.

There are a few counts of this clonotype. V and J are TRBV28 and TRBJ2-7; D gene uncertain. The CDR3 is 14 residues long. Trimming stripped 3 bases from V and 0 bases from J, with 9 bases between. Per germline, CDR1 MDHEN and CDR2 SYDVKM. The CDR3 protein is CASSLTQHSYEQYF. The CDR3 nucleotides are TGTGCCAGCAGTTTGACTCAGCACTCCTACGAGCAGTACTTC.

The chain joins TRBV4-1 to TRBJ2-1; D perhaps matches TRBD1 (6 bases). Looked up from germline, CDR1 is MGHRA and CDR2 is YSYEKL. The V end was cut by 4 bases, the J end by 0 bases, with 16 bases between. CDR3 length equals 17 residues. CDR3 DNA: TGCGCCAGCAGCCGGGGGCCTCCGAAGAGCTCCTACAATGAGCAGTTCTTC. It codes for CASSRGPPKSSYNEQFF.

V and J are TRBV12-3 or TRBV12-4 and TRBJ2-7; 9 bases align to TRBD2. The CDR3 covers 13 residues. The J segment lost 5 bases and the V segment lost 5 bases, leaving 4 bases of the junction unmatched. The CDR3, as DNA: TGTGCCAGCAGTATGGCGGGAGGGAACGAGCAGTACTTC. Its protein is CASSMAGGNEQYF.

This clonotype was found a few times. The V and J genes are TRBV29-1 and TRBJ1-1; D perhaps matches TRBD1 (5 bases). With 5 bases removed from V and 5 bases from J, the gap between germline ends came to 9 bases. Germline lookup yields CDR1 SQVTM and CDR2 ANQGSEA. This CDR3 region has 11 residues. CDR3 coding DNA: TGCAGCGTTTCCCGGACAACTGAAGCTTTCTTT. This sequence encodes CSVSRTTEAFF.

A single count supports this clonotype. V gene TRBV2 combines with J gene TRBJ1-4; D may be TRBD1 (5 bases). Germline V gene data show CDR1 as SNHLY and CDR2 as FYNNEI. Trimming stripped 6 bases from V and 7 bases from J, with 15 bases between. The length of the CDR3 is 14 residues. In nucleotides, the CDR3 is TGTGCCAGCAGGGATGTCAGGGCCGGTGAAAAACTGTTTTTT. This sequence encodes CASRDVRAGEKLFF.

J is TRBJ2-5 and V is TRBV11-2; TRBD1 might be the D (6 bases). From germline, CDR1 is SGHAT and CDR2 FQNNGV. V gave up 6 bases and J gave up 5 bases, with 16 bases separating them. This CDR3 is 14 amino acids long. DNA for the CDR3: TGTGCCAGCAGACCCCAACAGGGAAGGGAGACCCAGTACTTC. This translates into CASRPQQGRETQYF.

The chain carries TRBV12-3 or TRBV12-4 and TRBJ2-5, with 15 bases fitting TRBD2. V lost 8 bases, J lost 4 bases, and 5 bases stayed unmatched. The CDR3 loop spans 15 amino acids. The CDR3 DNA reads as TGTGCCAGCGGGACTAGCGGGGGGATAGGAGAGACCCAGTACTTC. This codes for CASGTSGGIGETQYF.

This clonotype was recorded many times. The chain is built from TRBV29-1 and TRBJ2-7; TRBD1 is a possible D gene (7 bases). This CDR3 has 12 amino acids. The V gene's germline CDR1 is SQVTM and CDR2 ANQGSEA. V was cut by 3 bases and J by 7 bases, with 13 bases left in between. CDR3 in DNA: TGCAGCGTTGAGGCGGGGACAGATGAGCAGTACTTC. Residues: CSVEAGTDEQYF.

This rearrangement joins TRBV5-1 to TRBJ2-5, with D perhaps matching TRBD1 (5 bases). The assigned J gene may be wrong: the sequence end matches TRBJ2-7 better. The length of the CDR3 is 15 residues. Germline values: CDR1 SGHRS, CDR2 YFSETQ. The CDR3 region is CASSLAQGRSVEQYF. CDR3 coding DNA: TGCGCCAGCAGCTTGGCTCAGGGTAGGTCTGTCGAGCAGTACTTC.